Ten or more counts support the clone carrying this T cell receptor (beta chain). These data are taken from a study of T cells in Graves' hyperthyroidism and ophthalmopathy. The CDR3 covers 19 residues. The V and J ends lost 5 bases and 1 base, in that order; junction bases with no gene match: 11. Per the germline V gene, CDR1 is SGHVS and CDR2 is FNYEAQ. Researchers amplified the TCR beta CDR3 regions from RNA transcripts. First-round RT-PCR with HTBI primers amplified the TCR CDR3 region. TCRdb reprocessed the multiplex PCR reads via MiXCR and lists one record per CDR3 protein. The sample has about 160,000 distinct CDR3 sequences; roughly 10% are singletons.

Sample: blood. V is TRBV7-6 and J is TRBJ2-1, with TRBD2 matching over 13 bases. The sequence was obtained from a woman aged 18-30 years with Graves' hyperthyroidism that later progressed to Graves' ophthalmopathy. CDR3 DNA: TGTGCCAGCAGCCCCATGCTATCGACTAGCGGGAGGTCCTACAATGAGCAGTTCTTC. It is translated as CASSPMLSTSGRSYNEQFF.